What follows is one TCR beta chain and its context. Repertoires were generated with immunoSEQ multiplex PCR, while TCRdb's copy carries only in-frame clones and drops some. The profile shows just over 95,000 clones, 82% of them singletons. With 7 bases removed from V and 7 bases from J, the gap between germline ends came to 14 bases. This CDR3 has 14 amino acids. From germline, CDR1 is MNHEY and CDR2 SVGAGI. The entry originates in a study of blood T cell repertoires in COVID-19. The sequenced material came from peripheral blood. This TCR came from a man older than 75 with acute or convalescent COVID-19. This chain connects TRBV6-5 to TRBJ1-6; TRBD1 is a possible D gene (6 bases). The CDR3 DNA follows: TGTGCCAGCATGGGAGTGGGGGCAAATTCACCCCTCCACTTT. Amino acids: CASMGVGANSPLHF.